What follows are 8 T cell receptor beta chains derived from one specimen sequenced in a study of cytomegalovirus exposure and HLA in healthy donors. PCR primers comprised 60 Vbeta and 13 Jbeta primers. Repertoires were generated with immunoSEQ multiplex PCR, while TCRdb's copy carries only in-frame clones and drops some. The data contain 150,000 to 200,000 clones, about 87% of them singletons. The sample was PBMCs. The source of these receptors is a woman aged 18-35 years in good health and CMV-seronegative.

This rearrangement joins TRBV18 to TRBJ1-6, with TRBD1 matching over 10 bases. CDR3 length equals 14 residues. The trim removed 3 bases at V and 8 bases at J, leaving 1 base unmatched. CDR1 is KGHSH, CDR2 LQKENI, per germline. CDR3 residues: CASSPGTGDSPLHF. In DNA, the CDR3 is TGTGCCAGCTCACCCGGGACAGGGGATTCACCCCTCCACTTT.

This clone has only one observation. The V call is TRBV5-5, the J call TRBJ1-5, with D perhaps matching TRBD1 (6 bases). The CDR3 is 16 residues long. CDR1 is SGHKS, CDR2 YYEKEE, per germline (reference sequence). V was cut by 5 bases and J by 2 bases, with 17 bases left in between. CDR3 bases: TGTGCCAGCAGTTCTGGACAGCCGGTGGGCAATCAGCCCCAGCATTTT. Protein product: CASSSGQPVGNQPQHF.

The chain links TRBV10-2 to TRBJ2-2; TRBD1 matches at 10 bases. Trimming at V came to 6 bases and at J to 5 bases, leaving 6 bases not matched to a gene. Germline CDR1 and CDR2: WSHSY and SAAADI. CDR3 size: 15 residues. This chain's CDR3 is CASRGTGDRTGELFF. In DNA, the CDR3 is TGCGCCAGCAGAGGGACAGGGGATCGAACCGGGGAGCTGTTTTTT.

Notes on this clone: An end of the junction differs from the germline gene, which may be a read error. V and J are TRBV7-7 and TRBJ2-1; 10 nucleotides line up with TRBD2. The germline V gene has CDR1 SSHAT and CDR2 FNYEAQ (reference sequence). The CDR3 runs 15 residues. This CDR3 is CASSRSGGPGYEQFF. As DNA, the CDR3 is TGTGCTAGCAGCCGTAGCGGGGGGCCCGGATATGAGCAGTTCTTC.

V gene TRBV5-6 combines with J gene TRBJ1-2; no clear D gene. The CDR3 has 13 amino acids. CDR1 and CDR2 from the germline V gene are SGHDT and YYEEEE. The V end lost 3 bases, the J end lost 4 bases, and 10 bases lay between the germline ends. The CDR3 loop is CASSWATAYGYTF. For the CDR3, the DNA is TGTGCCAGCAGCTGGGCCACAGCCTATGGCTACACCTTC.

The CDR3 protein is CASSEGPGQGQPQHF. CDR3 sequence (DNA): TGTGCCAGCAGTGAAGGACCGGGACAGGGGCAGCCCCAGCATTTT. This chain uses TRBV6-1 with TRBJ1-5, with 10 bases aligning to TRBD1. From germline, CDR1 is MNHNS and CDR2 SASEGT. The CDR3 totals 15 residues. The trim removed 1 base at V and 7 bases at J, leaving 4 bases unmatched.

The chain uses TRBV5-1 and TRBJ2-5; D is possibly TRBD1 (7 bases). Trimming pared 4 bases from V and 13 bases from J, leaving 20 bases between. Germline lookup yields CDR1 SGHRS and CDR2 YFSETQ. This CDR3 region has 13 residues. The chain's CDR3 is CASSRDRAGPPYF. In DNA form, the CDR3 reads TGCGCCAGCAGCAGGGACAGAGCGGGCCCCCCGTACTTC.

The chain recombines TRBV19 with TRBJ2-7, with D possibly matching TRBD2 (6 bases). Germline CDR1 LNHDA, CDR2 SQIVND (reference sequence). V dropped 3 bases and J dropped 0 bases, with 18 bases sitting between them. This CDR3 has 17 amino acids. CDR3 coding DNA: TGTGCCAGTAGTATGGTTAGCGGAACCTATTACTCCTACGAGCAGTACTTC. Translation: CASSMVSGTYYSYEQYF.